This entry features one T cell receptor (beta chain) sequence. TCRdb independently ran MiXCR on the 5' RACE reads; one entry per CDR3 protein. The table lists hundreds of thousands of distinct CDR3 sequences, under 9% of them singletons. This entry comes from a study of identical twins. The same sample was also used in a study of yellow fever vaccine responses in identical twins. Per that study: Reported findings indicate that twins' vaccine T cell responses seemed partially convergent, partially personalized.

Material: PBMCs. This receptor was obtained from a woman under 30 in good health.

DNA of the CDR3: TGTGCCAGCAGTTTAGGAGGGGGCGGCGGCACTGAAGCTTTCTTT. Protein sequence: CASSLGGGGGTEAFF. The chain joins TRBV12-3 or TRBV12-4 to TRBJ1-1, with 7 bases lining up with TRBD1. Unmatched junction bases numbered 6, after V lost 1 base and J lost 4 bases. This CDR3 is 15 amino acids long.